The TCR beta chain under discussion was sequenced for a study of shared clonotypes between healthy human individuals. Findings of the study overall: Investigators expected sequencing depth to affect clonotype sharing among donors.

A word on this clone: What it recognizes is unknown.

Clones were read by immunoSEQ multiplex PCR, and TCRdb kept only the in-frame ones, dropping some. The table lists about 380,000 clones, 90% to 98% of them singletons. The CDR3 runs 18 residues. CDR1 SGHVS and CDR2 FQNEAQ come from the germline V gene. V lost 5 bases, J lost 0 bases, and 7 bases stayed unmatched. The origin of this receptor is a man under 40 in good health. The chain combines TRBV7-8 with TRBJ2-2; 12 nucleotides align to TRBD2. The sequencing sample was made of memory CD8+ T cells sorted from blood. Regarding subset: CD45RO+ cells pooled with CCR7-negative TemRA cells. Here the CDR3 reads CASSLLAGGPPNTGELFF. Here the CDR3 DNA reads TGTGCCAGCAGCCTGCTAGCGGGAGGGCCCCCGAACACCGGGGAGCTGTTTTTT.